Sequencing of this T cell receptor beta chain was carried out in a study of CD8 T cells in Susac syndrome. The overall study: The sequenced Susac syndrome patients included over 5 who had clinically active disease and eight who were in remission.

Diagnostic criteria defined recently for definite or probable disease were met by the Susac syndrome patients. The CDR3 loop spans 13 amino acids. Trimming took 3 bases from V and 5 from J; bases not matched to a gene: 3. CDR1 is MGHDK and CDR2 is SYGVNS in the germline V gene. The authors reverse transcribed 0.5 to 1 ug RNA with random hexamers. TCRdb called the immunoSEQ multiplex PCR reads again in MiXCR, with one record for every CDR3 protein. In the table there are about 94,000 distinct CDR3 sequences, about 94% of which are singletons. In the case of this clonotype: Its matching antigen is unknown.

General observations from the study: When the CD4+ T cell repertoires of patients with Susac syndrome were examined, they did not show any clonal expansion. The study's TCR sequencing and HLA analysis covered a relatively small number of individuals, and the study acknowledged this.

The clonotype originates from a human donor with Susac syndrome. Sequences were obtained from CD4+ T cells from PBMCs. The V call is TRBV25-1, the J call TRBJ2-5, with 7 positions matching TRBD2. CDR3 in amino acids: CASSEGGWETQYF. CDR3 bases: TGTGCCAGCAGTGAGGGGGGGTGGGAGACCCAGTACTTC.